This record looks at one TCR beta chain sequence and its context. Its cognate antigen is unknown. This sample is part of a study of T cells expressing NK-cell markers. The wider study: From sorted CD3+CD56+NKG2C+, CD3+CD56+NKG2C- and CD3+CD56-NKG2C+ T cells came the TCR beta repertoires. Overall study results and limits: Dominant NKG2C+ clonotypes were found to form about 1.0-7.0% of CD8+ T cells in six donors. Dominance of the CD3+CD56-NKG2C+ fraction by these clonotypes also held in several donors.

TCRdb re-called the 5' RACE reads, yielding one record per CDR3 amino acid sequence without DNA. The listing records fewer than 400,000 distinct CDR3 sequences. There are 17 residues in the CDR3. The V gene's germline CDR1 is MNHEY and CDR2 SVGEGT. The V and J genes are TRBV6-2 or TRBV6-3 and TRBJ2-7; the D gene TCRdb calls, TRBD2, cannot be checked with no DNA. This receptor was taken from a man between 18 and 69 years old in good health. Material: blood T cells: a sorted CD56 or NKG2C T cell subset, CD4+ or CD8+ T cells, or bulk PBMC T cells (not recorded which). The CDR3 loop reads CASSLSTMASGGYEQYF.